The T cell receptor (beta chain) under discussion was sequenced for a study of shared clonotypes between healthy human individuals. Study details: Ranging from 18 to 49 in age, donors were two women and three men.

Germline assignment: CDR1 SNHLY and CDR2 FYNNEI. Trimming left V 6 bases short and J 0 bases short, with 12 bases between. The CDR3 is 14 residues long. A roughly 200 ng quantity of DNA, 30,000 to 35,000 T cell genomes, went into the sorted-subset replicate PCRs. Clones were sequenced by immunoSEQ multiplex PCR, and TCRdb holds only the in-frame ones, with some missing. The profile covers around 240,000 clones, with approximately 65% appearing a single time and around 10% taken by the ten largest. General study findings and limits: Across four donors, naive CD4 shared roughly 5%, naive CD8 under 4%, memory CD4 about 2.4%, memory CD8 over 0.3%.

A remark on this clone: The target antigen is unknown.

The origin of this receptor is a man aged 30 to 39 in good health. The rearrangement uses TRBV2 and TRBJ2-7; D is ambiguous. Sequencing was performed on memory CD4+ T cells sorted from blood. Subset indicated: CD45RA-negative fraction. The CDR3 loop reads CASRGNTNSYEQYF. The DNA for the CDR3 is TGTGCCAGCAGGGGGAACACGAACTCCTACGAGCAGTACTTC.